These 26 T cell receptor beta chains were all obtained from the same sample, sequenced in a study of CD8+ T cells in alopecia areata. cDNA reverse transcribed from extracted RNA served as the sequencing template. The method was immunoSEQ multiplex PCR; TCRdb's version includes in-frame clones alone and lacks a portion of them. The table includes 150,000 or so clones, more than 45% detected once. The specimen comprised CD8+ T cells sorted from blood, sampled at week 0. These receptors all stem from a human donor with alopecia areata.

The V gene is TRBV19, the J gene TRBJ2-3; D may match TRBD1 or TRBD2 (6 bases each). V dropped 10 bases and J dropped 6 bases, with 20 bases sitting between them. Germline assignment: CDR1 LNHDA and CDR2 SQIVND (reference sequence). This CDR3 contains 14 residues. CDR3 loop: CATKTSGAGDTQYF. In DNA form, the CDR3 reads TGTGCCACCAAGACCTCAGGGGCGGGGGATACGCAGTATTTT. Full variable domain (outside the CDR3, taken from reference TRBV19 and TRBJ2-3): DGGITQSPKYLFRKEGQNVTLSCEQNLNHDAMYWYRQDPGQGLRLIYYSQIVNDFQKGDIAEGYSVSREKKESFPLTVTSAQKNPTAFYLCATKTSGAGDTQYFGPGTRLTVL.

This chain links TRBV6-1 with TRBJ1-5; D might be TRBD1 (6 bases). This CDR3 contains 16 residues. Germline V gene data show CDR1 as MNHNS and CDR2 as SASEGT. With 0 bases removed from V and 6 bases from J, the gap between germline ends came to 15 bases. This chain's CDR3 is CASSEAGRGVTQPQHF. As DNA, the CDR3 is TGTGCCAGCAGTGAAGCAGGCAGGGGAGTAACTCAGCCCCAGCATTTT.

This clone occurred a few times. The V call is TRBV27, the J call TRBJ2-1, with TRBD1 matching over 8 bases. Germline assignment: CDR1 MNHEY and CDR2 SMNVEV (reference sequence). The junction had 10 bases not matched to a gene; V was cut back by 4 bases and J by 14 bases. The CDR3 covers 13 residues. The CDR3 is CASSSGTGPEEFF. The CDR3 nucleotides read TGTGCCAGCAGTTCGGGGACAGGCCCGGAGGAGTTCTTC.

This clone showed up just a few times. The rearrangement links TRBV29-1 to TRBJ2-7, with a possible D match to TRBD1 (6 bases). The V gene's germline CDR1 is SQVTM and CDR2 ANQGSEA. The CDR3 loop spans 12 amino acids. Trimming left V 5 bases short and J 4 bases short, with 12 bases between. The CDR3 DNA reads as TGCAGCGTTCGGACAGTCGAGTACGAGCAGTACTTC. Residues: CSVRTVEYEQYF.

The V call is TRBV29-1, the J call TRBJ2-2, with 8 nucleotides matching TRBD1. CDR1 is SQVTM, CDR2 ANQGSEA, per germline. The trim removed 6 bases at V and 2 bases at J, leaving 8 bases unmatched. The CDR3 has 15 residues. The CDR3, as DNA: TGCAGCGTGCAAGACAGGGGCACAAACACCGGGGAGCTGTTTTTT. This gives the protein CSVQDRGTNTGELFF.

This clone has a single count. The chain has TRBV7-6 and TRBJ2-7; 12 nucleotides align to TRBD1. There are 15 residues in the CDR3. V lost 4 bases and J lost 2; bases outside the gene matches: 3. The germline CDR1 and CDR2 sequences are SGHVS and FNYEAQ. The CDR3 sequence: CASSSGQGAPYEQYF. In DNA form, the CDR3 reads TGTGCCAGCAGCTCGGGACAGGGGGCCCCCTACGAGCAGTACTTC.

The chain combines TRBV30 with TRBJ2-2; D not certain. Germline V CDR1 and CDR2: GTSNPN, SVGIG (reference sequence). V was cut by 4 bases and J by 0 bases, with 6 bases left in between. The CDR3 is 13 amino acids. This CDR3 is CAWMASNTGELFF. CDR3 DNA: TGTGCCTGGATGGCCTCGAACACCGGGGAGCTGTTTTTT.

Remarks on this clone: In the same sample, other DNA sequences code for this CDR3. This chain connects TRBV11-2 to TRBJ1-5; D gene ambiguous. Germline loops: CDR1 SGHAT, CDR2 FQNNGV. This CDR3 spans 13 amino acids. The V end lost 2 bases, the J end lost 7 bases, and 9 bases lay between the germline ends. CDR3 bases: TGTGCCAGCAGCTTATCCCCCTCCCAGCCCCAGCATTTT. As protein: CASSLSPSQPQHF.

The chain is built from TRBV30 and TRBJ1-1; possibly TRBD1 for D (5 bases). Germline V gene sequence: CDR1 GTSNPN, CDR2 SVGIG (reference sequence). V lost 4 bases and J lost 3, with 18 bases in between. This CDR3 region has 15 residues. In nucleotides, the CDR3 is TGTGCCTGGACATCAGCAGGGATATGGGACACTGAAGCTTTCTTT. Protein product: CAWTSAGIWDTEAFF.

This clone was picked up a small number of times. The V gene is TRBV23-1, the J gene TRBJ1-5, with D possibly being TRBD1 (6 bases). TRBV23-1 is treated as an ORF (open reading frame) with a function not yet certain. The V end was cut by 4 bases, the J end by 6 bases, with 13 bases between. This CDR3 has 14 residues. The CDR3 region has the DNA TGCGCCAGCAGTCCGCAGGGGCCCGGTCAGCCCCAGCATTTT. Its protein is CASSPQGPGQPQHF.

The chain is built from TRBV29-1 and TRBJ2-3; D gene uncertain. Trimming stripped 6 bases from V and 7 bases from J, with 11 bases between. The CDR3 has 11 amino acids. Germline V lookup: CDR1 SQVTM, CDR2 ANQGSEA. The CDR3 sequence is CSVIGRHTQYF. CDR3 nucleotides: TGCAGCGTCATAGGACGACATACGCAGTATTTT.

This clone was observed a handful of times. The CDR3, as DNA: TGTGCCAGTAACACCTCTGGGGCCAACGTCCTGACTTTC. This sequence encodes CASNTSGANVLTF. The chain joins TRBV19 to TRBJ2-6; D not resolved. This CDR3 comprises 13 residues. With 7 bases removed from V and 0 bases from J, the gap between germline ends came to 4 bases. Germline CDR1 reads LNHDA; CDR2 reads SQIVND (reference sequence).

This clone has just a few counts. V usage is TRBV29-1 and J usage is TRBJ1-2; TRBD1 matches 12 bases. The CDR3 covers 13 residues. Germline CDR1 reads SQVTM; CDR2 reads ANQGSEA. The junction had 9 bases not matched to a gene; V was cut back by 8 bases and J by 8 bases. CDR3 protein: CSSPGQGAAGYTF. In nucleotides, the CDR3 is TGCAGCTCTCCGGGACAGGGGGCTGCCGGCTACACCTTC.

This clone was counted between two and nine times. V usage is TRBV7-6 and J usage is TRBJ2-7; 10 bases are shared with TRBD1. Losses at the gene ends were 5 bases for V and 3 bases for J; bases not matched to a gene: 4. Germline-derived CDR1 and CDR2 are SGHVS and FNYEAQ. The CDR3 is 14 amino acids. For the CDR3, the DNA is TGTGCCAGCAGCCCTCGGACAGGGGGCTACGAGCAGTACTTC. Its protein product is CASSPRTGGYEQYF.

As concerns this clone: The sample holds other DNA sequences that translate to the same CDR3. The chain employs TRBV29-1 and TRBJ1-1; the D is unclear. V was pared by 4 bases and J by 4 bases, with 4 bases between. The CDR3 is made up of 10 amino acids. Germline values: CDR1 SQVTM, CDR2 ANQGSEA. The CDR3 spells CSVGGTEAFF. As DNA, the CDR3 is TGCAGCGTTGGAGGCACTGAAGCTTTCTTT.

The chain recombines TRBV5-6 with TRBJ2-3, with 7 bases fitting TRBD2. V trimming: 7 bases; J trimming: 4 bases; junction bases outside the gene matches: 15. The CDR3 has 16 amino acids. Looked up from germline, CDR1 is SGHDT and CDR2 is YYEEEE. CDR3 in DNA: TGTGCCAGCTCCAATCAACTAGCGCTCGTTGCAGATACGCAGTATTTT. It specifies CASSNQLALVADTQYF.

The rearrangement uses TRBV27 and TRBJ2-3, with D hard to call. With 8 bases removed from V and 0 bases from J, the gap between germline ends came to 12 bases. The CDR3 totals 14 residues. The germline CDR1 and CDR2 sequences are MNHEY and SMNVEV (reference sequence). In DNA, the CDR3 is TGTGCCAGCGGACCGACGGGTAGCACAGATACGCAGTATTTT. This translates into CASGPTGSTDTQYF.

V gene TRBV30 combines with J gene TRBJ2-7; D gene uncertain. The CDR3 covers 12 residues. Germline lookup yields CDR1 GTSNPN and CDR2 SVGIG (reference sequence). The CDR3 reads CAFDVGNYEQYF. The CDR3 nucleotides read TGTGCTTTCGACGTAGGGAATTACGAGCAGTACTTC.

V is TRBV11-2 and J is TRBJ2-3; TRBD2 agrees at 8 bases. Germline CDR1 SGHAT, CDR2 FQNNGV. The V and J ends lost 0 bases and 0 bases, in that order; junction bases with no gene match: 11. CDR3 size: 19 residues. This chain's CDR3 is CASSLDSAGGRGSTDTQYF. The CDR3 DNA sequence: TGTGCCAGCAGCTTAGATTCGGCGGGGGGACGGGGGAGCACAGATACGCAGTATTTT.

This clone was counted between two and nine times. The V gene is TRBV29-1, the J gene TRBJ2-3; D gene ambiguous. Germline values: CDR1 SQVTM, CDR2 ANQGSEA. The length of the CDR3 is 12 residues. The V end was cut by 3 bases, the J end by 4 bases, with 8 bases between. CDR3: CSVDEFSDTQYF. The CDR3 DNA follows: TGCAGCGTTGACGAGTTTTCAGATACGCAGTATTTT.

The rearrangement uses TRBV30 and TRBJ2-1, with D perhaps matching TRBD1 (6 bases). V lost 2 bases and J lost 3, with 14 bases in between. CDR3 length equals 15 residues. The germline V gene encodes CDR1 GTSNPN and CDR2 SVGIG (reference sequence). Here the CDR3 DNA reads TGTGCCTGGAGTTCTCCCGGGACACTCTACAATGAGCAGTTCTTC. Protein product: CAWSSPGTLYNEQFF. The variable domain in full, with the rest retrieved from reference TRBV30 and TRBJ2-1, is SQTIHQWPATLVQPVGSPLSLECTVEGTSNPNLYWYRQAAGRGLQLLFYSVGIGQISSEVPQNLSASRPQDRQFILSSKKLLLSDSGFYLCAWSSPGTLYNEQFFGPGTRLTVL.

CDR3 protein: CASSHRDRVNEQFF. The CDR3 coding sequence is TGTGCCAGCAGTCACCGGGACAGGGTCAATGAGCAGTTCTTC. This sequence joins TRBV2 and TRBJ2-1, with 9 bases identical to TRBD1. From germline, CDR1 is SNHLY and CDR2 FYNNEI. Trimming took 5 bases from V and 6 from J; bases not matched to a gene: 5. The CDR3 sequence is 14 residues long.

The V call is TRBV30, the J call TRBJ2-1; TRBD2 might be the D (7 bases). Germline lookup yields CDR1 GTSNPN and CDR2 SVGIG (reference sequence). Trimming took 0 bases from V and 7 from J, leaving 25 bases between them. The CDR3 length is 18 residues. CDR3 region: CAWSVYDPWGGLGNEQFF. The CDR3 nucleotides read TGTGCCTGGAGTGTATACGATCCCTGGGGGGGCCTCGGGAATGAGCAGTTCTTC.

This sequence joins TRBV30 and TRBJ2-3; D might be TRBD2 (6 bases). Trimming took 4 bases from V and 2 from J, leaving 13 bases between them. CDR1 and CDR2 from the germline V gene are GTSNPN and SVGIG (reference sequence). The CDR3 length is 14 residues. The chain's CDR3 is CAWNGGRDTDTQYF. CDR3 sequence (DNA): TGTGCCTGGAATGGAGGGCGAGACACAGATACGCAGTATTTT.

This chain uses TRBV30 with TRBJ1-2, with a possible D match to TRBD1 (6 bases). The CDR3 has 13 amino acids. The germline V gene encodes CDR1 GTSNPN and CDR2 SVGIG (reference sequence). Trimming pared 0 bases from V and 10 bases from J, leaving 15 bases between. This CDR3 is CAWSVGGLPFYTF. In DNA, the CDR3 is TGTGCCTGGAGTGTAGGGGGATTACCCTTCTACACCTTC. The full variable domain, in which reference TRBV30 and TRBJ1-2 provide the parts outside the CDR3, is SQTIHQWPATLVQPVGSPLSLECTVEGTSNPNLYWYRQAAGRGLQLLFYSVGIGQISSEVPQNLSASRPQDRQFILSSKKLLLSDSGFYLCAWSVGGLPFYTFGSGTRLTVV.

This chain joins TRBV30 and TRBJ1-6; D unresolved. Germline V gene data show CDR1 as GTSNPN and CDR2 as SVGIG (reference sequence). Trimming took 1 base from V and 2 from J, leaving 15 bases between them. The CDR3 consists of 17 residues. CDR3 DNA sequence: TGTGCCTGGAGTGATTCTAGTTTGAGGACCTATAATTCACCCCTCCACTTT. This gives the protein CAWSDSSLRTYNSPLHF.